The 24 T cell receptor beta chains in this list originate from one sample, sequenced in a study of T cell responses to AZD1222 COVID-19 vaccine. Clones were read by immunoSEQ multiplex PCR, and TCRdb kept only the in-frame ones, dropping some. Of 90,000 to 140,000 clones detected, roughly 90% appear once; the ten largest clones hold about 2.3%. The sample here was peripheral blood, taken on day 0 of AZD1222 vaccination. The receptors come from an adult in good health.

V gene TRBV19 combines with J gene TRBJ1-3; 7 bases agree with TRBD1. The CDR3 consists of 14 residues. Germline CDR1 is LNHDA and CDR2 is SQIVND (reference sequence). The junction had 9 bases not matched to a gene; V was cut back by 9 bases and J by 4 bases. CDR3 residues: CASKIQGTGNTIYF. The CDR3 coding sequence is TGTGCCAGCAAAATACAGGGGACAGGAAACACCATATATTTT.

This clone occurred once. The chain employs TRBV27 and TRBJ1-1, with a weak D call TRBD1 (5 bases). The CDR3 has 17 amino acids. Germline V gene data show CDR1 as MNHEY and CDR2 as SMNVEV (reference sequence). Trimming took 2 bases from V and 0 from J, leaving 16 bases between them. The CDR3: CASSLIPNQGMNTEAFF. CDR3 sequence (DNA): TGTGCCAGCAGTTTAATTCCCAATCAGGGAATGAACACTGAAGCTTTCTTT.

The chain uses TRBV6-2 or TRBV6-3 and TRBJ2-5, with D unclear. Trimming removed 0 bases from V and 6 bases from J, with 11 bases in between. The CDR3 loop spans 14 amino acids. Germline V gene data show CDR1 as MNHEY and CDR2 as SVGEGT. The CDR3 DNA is TGTGCCAGCAGTTACTCTTCTAGGTGGAAGACCCAGTACTTC. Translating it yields CASSYSSRWKTQYF.

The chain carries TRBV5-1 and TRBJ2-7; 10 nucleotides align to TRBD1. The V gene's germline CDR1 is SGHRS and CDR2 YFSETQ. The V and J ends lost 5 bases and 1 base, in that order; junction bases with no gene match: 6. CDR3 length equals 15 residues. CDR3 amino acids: CASRYGQGGSYEQYF. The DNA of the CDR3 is TGCGCCAGCAGATATGGACAGGGGGGGTCCTACGAGCAGTACTTC.

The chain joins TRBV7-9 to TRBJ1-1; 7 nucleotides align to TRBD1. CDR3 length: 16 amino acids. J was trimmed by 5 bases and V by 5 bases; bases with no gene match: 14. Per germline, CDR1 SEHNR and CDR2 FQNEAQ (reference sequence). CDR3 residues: CASSPLNMTGRTEAFF. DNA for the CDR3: TGTGCCAGCAGCCCCCTAAATATGACAGGGAGGACTGAAGCTTTCTTT.

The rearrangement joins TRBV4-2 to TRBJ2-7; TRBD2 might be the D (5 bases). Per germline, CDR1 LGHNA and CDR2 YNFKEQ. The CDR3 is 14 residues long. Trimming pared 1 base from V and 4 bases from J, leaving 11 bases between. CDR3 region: CASSQGALVYEQYF. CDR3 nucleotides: TGTGCCAGCAGCCAAGGGGCACTAGTATACGAGCAGTACTTC.

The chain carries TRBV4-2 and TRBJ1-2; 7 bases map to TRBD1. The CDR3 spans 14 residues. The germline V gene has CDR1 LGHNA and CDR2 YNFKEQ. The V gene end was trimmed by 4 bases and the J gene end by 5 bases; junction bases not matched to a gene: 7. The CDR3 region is CASSPMGQTYGYTF. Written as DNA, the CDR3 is TGTGCCAGCAGCCCGATGGGACAGACATATGGCTACACCTTC.

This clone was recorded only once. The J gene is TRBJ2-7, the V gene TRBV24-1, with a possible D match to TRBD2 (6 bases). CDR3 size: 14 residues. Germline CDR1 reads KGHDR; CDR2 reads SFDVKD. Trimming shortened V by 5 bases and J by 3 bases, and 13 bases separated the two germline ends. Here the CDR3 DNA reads TGTGCCACCAGTGTCGGGGAGACTAGCTACGAGCAGTACTTC. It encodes CATSVGETSYEQYF.

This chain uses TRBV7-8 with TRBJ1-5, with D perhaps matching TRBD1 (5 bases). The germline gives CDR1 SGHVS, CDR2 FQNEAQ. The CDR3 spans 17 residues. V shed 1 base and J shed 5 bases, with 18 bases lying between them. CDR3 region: CASSLDFQAGSDQPQHF. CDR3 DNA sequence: TGTGCCAGCAGCTTAGATTTTCAGGCAGGGTCCGATCAGCCCCAGCATTTT.

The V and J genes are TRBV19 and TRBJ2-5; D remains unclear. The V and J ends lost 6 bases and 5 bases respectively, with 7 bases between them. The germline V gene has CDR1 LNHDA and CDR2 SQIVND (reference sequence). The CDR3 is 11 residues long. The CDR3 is CASSSAETQYF. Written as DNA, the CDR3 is TGTGCCAGTAGCAGCGCGGAGACCCAGTACTTC.

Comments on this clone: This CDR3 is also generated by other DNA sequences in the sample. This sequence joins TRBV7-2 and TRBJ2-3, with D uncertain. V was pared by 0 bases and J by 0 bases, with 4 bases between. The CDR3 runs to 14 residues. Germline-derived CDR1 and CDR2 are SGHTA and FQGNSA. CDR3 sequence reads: CASSLAGSTDTQYF. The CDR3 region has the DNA TGTGCCAGCAGCTTAGCTGGTAGCACAGATACGCAGTATTTT.

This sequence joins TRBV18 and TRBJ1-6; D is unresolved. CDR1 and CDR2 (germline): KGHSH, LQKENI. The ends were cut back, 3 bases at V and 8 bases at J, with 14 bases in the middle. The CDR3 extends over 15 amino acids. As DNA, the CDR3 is TGTGCCAGCTCACCCGCGACCGGTAGGGATTCACCCCTCCACTTT. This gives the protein CASSPATGRDSPLHF.

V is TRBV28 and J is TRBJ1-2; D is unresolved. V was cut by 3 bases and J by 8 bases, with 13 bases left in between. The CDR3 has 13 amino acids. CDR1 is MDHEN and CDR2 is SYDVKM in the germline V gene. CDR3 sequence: CASSFPWALGYTF. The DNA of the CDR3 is TGTGCCAGCAGTTTCCCCTGGGCTCTAGGCTACACCTTC.

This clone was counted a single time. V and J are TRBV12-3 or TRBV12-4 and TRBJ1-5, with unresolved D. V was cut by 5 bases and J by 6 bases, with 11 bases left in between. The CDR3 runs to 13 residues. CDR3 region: CASSGVTGQPQHF. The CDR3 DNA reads TGTGCCAGCAGTGGCGTTACGGGTCAGCCCCAGCATTTT.

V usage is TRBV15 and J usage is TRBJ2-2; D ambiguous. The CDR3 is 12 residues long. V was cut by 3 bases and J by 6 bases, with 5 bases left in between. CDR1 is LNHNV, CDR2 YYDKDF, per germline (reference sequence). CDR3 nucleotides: TGTGCCACCAGCAGCCTCCCCGGGGAGCTGTTTTTT. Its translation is CATSSLPGELFF.

The DNA for the CDR3 is TGTGCCAGCAGCTTGATAGTTCAGGGTAGCAATCAGCCCCAGCATTTT. It is translated as CASSLIVQGSNQPQHF. The chain recombines TRBV7-2 with TRBJ1-5, with D possibly matching TRBD1 (5 bases). Germline assignment: CDR1 SGHTA and CDR2 FQGNSA. Trimming took 3 bases from V and 0 from J, leaving 12 bases between them. The CDR3 covers 16 residues.

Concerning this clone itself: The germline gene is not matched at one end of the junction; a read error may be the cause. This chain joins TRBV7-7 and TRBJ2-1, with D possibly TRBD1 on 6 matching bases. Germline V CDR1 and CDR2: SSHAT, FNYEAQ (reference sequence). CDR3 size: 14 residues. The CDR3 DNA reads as TGTGCTAGCAGCCCCAAGACAGGAATGAATGAGCAGTTCTTC. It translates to CASSPKTGMNEQFF.

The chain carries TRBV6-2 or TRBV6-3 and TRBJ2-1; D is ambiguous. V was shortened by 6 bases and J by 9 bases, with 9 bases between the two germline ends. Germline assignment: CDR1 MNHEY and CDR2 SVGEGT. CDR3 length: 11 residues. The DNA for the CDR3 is TGTGCCAGCAGCCACGGTTTTGAGCAGTTCTTC. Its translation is CASSHGFEQFF.

The CDR3 loop is CAISESGGQETQYF. CDR3 DNA: TGTGCCATCAGTGAGTCCGGGGGGCAAGAGACCCAGTACTTC. The rearrangement uses TRBV10-3 and TRBJ2-5; 7 bases line up with TRBD2. V trimming: 0 bases; J trimming: 2 bases; junction bases outside the gene matches: 0. The CDR3 has 14 residues. Looked up from germline, CDR1 is ENHRY and CDR2 is SYGVKD.

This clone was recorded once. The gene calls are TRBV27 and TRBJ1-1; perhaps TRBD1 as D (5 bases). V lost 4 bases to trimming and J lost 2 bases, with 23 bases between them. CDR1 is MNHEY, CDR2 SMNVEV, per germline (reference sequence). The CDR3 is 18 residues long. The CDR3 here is CASSSQMVPGSRNTEAFF. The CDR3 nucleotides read TGTGCCAGCAGTTCCCAAATGGTCCCAGGGAGCCGAAACACTGAAGCTTTCTTT.

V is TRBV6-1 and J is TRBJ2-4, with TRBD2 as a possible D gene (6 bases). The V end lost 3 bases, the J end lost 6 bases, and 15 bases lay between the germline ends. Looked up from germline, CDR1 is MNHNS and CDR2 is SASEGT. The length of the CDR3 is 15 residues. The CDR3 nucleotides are TGTGCCAGCAGTGACCGCACTAGCCTCGTAAACATTCAGTACTTC. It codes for CASSDRTSLVNIQYF.

CDR3 region: CASSLWGAGANVLTF. DNA of the CDR3: TGCGCCAGCAGCTTGTGGGGGGCTGGGGCCAACGTCCTGACTTTC. The chain has TRBV5-1 and TRBJ2-6, with a tentative D call TRBD2 (6 bases). This CDR3 has 15 amino acids. V gave up 1 base and J gave up 2 bases, with 7 bases separating them. Germline V CDR1 and CDR2: SGHRS, YFSETQ.

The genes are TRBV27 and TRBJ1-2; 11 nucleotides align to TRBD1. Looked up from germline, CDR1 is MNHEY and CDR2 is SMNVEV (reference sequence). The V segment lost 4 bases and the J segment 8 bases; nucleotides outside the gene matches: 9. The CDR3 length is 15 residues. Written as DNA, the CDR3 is TGTGCCAGCAGTTCCCCGGACAGGGGGCGTCACGGCTACACCTTC. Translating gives CASSSPDRGRHGYTF.

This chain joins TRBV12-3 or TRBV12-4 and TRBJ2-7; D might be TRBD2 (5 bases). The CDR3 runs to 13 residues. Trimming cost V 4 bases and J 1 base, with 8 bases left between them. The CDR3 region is CASSYGRSYEQYF. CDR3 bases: TGTGCCAGCAGTTATGGGAGATCCTACGAGCAGTACTTC.